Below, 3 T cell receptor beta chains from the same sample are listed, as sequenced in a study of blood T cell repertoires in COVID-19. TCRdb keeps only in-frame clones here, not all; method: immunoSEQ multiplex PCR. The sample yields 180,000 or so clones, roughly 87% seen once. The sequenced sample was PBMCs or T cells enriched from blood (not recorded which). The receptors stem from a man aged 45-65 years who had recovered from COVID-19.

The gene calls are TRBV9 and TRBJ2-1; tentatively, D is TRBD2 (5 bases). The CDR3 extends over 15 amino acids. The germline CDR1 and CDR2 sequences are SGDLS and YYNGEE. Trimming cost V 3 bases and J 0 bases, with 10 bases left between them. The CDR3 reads CASSARGLSYNEQFF. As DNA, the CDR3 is TGTGCCAGCAGCGCACGAGGACTCTCCTACAATGAGCAGTTCTTC.

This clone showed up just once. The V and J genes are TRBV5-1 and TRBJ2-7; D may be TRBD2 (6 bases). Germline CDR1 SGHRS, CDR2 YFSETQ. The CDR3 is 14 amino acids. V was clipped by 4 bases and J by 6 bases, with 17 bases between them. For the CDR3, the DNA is TGCGCCAGCAGCATTTCCGGGACTCGGGGCGAGCAGTACTTC. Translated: CASSISGTRGEQYF.

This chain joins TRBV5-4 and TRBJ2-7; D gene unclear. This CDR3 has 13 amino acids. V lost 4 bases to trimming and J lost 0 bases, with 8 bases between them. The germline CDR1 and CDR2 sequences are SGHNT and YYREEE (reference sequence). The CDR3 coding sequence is TGTGCCAGCAGCCGGGTCGGCTCCTACGAGCAGTACTTC. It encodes CASSRVGSYEQYF.